This TCR beta chain was found in a study of control samples from healthy donors and cancer patients. Clones were sequenced by immunoSEQ multiplex PCR, and TCRdb holds only the in-frame ones, with some missing. The repertoire holds about 75,000 clones, 94% seen once, with 6.2% in the top ten. The specimen was blood. The sequence came from a middle-aged woman in good health.

The CDR3 region has the DNA TGTGCCAGCAGCCTACAGGGGAACACTGAAGCTTTCTTT. This translates into CASSLQGNTEAFF. The rearrangement joins TRBV3-1 (or the pseudogene TRBV3-2) to TRBJ1-1; tentative D call: TRBD1 (6 bases). Germline V gene sequence: CDR1 LGHDT, CDR2 YNNKEL (reference sequence). The CDR3 is 13 residues long. V was clipped by 4 bases and J by 1 base, with 7 bases between them.